These 23 T cell receptor beta chains came from one sample sequenced in a study of cytomegalovirus exposure and HLA in healthy donors. PCR amplification relied on 60 Vbeta primers (plus 13 Jbeta primers). The data were produced by immunoSEQ multiplex PCR, yet TCRdb's version contains in-frame clones alone and is incomplete. The repertoire includes about 170,000 clones, 85% of them detected once, and 1% sits in the top ten. The sequenced sample was PBMCs. The receptors come from a boy between 2 and 10 years old in good health and CMV-seronegative.

V usage is TRBV10-1 and J usage is TRBJ2-2; no clear D gene. The CDR3 runs to 14 residues. Germline loops: CDR1 WNHNN, CDR2 SYGVQD (reference sequence). Trimming removed 0 bases from V and 4 bases from J, with 6 bases in between. CDR3 residues: CASSESLGTGELFF. CDR3 nucleotides: TGCGCCAGCAGTGAGTCACTCGGCACCGGGGAGCTGTTTTTT.

The rearrangement uses TRBV27 and TRBJ2-4; 8 bases fit TRBD1. Per the germline V gene, CDR1 is MNHEY and CDR2 is SMNVEV (reference sequence). The V gene end was trimmed by 6 bases and the J gene end by 2 bases; junction bases not matched to a gene: 12. The CDR3 has 17 amino acids. The CDR3 spells CASRPSGQGLTKNIQYF. CDR3 DNA: TGTGCCAGCAGACCATCTGGACAGGGCCTTACCAAAAACATTCAGTACTTC.

V is TRBV6-6 and J is TRBJ1-5; 7 bases line up with TRBD1. CDR1 MNHNY and CDR2 SVGAGI come from the germline V gene (reference sequence). Germline trimming cut 4 bases from V and 2 bases from J; bases unmatched to any gene: 8. This CDR3 contains 16 residues. CDR3: CASSSTGEVGNQPQHF. CDR3 nucleotide sequence: TGTGCCAGCAGTTCTACAGGGGAGGTGGGCAATCAGCCCCAGCATTTT.

This clone was detected a few times. The chain uses TRBV19 and TRBJ2-6; a weak D match, TRBD1 (5 bases). The CDR3 loop spans 15 amino acids. Germline V lookup: CDR1 LNHDA, CDR2 SQIVND (reference sequence). V was trimmed by 5 bases and J by 0 bases, leaving 8 bases between them. CDR3 bases: TGTGCCAGTAGTTTTCAGGGCTCTGGGGCCAACGTCCTGACTTTC. As protein: CASSFQGSGANVLTF.

The chain is built from TRBV7-8 and TRBJ2-1; 11 nucleotides line up with TRBD1. Germline CDR1 and CDR2: SGHVS and FQNEAQ. The CDR3 runs 17 residues. The ends lost 5 bases at V and 3 bases at J; junction bases unmatched: 9. DNA of the CDR3: TGTGCCAGCAGCCATAAGCCGGGACAGGGGGACTACAATGAGCAGTTCTTC. Translated: CASSHKPGQGDYNEQFF.

The V and J genes are TRBV4-1 and TRBJ2-7; possible D gene TRBD2, 5 bases. Germline V CDR1 and CDR2: MGHRA, YSYEKL. The germline V and J ends were trimmed by 4 bases and 0 bases, with 13 bases remaining between them. The CDR3 has 15 residues. CDR3 in DNA: TGCGCCAGCAGCCCCACCAAGGACTTCTCCTACGAGCAGTACTTC. As protein: CASSPTKDFSYEQYF.

Comment on this clone: One end of the junction fails to match germline, which may point to a read error. This chain's CDR3 is CSSSLGGETQYF. The CDR3 nucleotides read TGTTCCAGCAGCTTGGGGGGAGAGACCCAGTACTTC. The rearrangement links TRBV7-9 to TRBJ2-5; D possibly corresponds to TRBD2 (6 bases). CDR1 is SEHNR, CDR2 FQNEAQ, per germline (reference sequence). The CDR3 is 12 residues long.

The rearrangement uses TRBV18 and TRBJ1-4; 8 nucleotides line up with TRBD1. The CDR3 sequence is 16 residues long. In germline, CDR1 is KGHSH, CDR2 LQKENI. Germline trimming cut 2 bases from V and 7 bases from J; bases unmatched to any gene: 9. CDR3 in DNA: TGTGCCAGCTCACCAGTCGGACAGGGCTTCGGTGAAAAACTGTTTTTT. It yields the protein CASSPVGQGFGEKLFF.

V usage is TRBV5-4 and J usage is TRBJ1-6; no definite D call. V lost 2 bases to trimming and J lost 0 bases, with 15 bases between them. This CDR3 region has 18 residues. Germline V gene sequence: CDR1 SGHNT, CDR2 YYREEE (reference sequence). The CDR3 is CASSFRVTLSSYNSPLHF. The CDR3, as DNA: TGTGCCAGCAGCTTCCGTGTCACATTAAGCTCCTATAATTCACCCCTCCACTTT.

The rearrangement links TRBV2 to TRBJ2-7, with 9 positions matching TRBD1. The germline gives CDR1 SNHLY, CDR2 FYNNEI. The CDR3 loop spans 16 amino acids. V lost 3 bases, J lost 0 bases, and 6 bases stayed unmatched. The chain's CDR3 is CASSDPQGANSYEQYV. The CDR3 region has the DNA TGTGCCAGCAGTGACCCACAGGGGGCCAACTCCTACGAGCAGTACGTC.

This clone was seen a few times. At one end the junction does not follow the germline gene, possibly because of a read error. The J gene is TRBJ2-3, the V gene TRBV10-3; 10 bases map to TRBD2. Germline CDR1 is ENHRY and CDR2 is SYGVKD. CDR3 length: 16 amino acids. CDR3 in amino acids: CAIIEKLAGAADTQYF. In nucleotides, the CDR3 is TGTGCCATCATTGAGAAGCTAGCGGGAGCCGCAGATACGCAGTATTTT.

This chain joins TRBV10-3 and TRBJ2-1, with 10 bases lining up with TRBD1. The CDR3 is 17 amino acids. Germline V gene lookup returns CDR1 ENHRY and CDR2 SYGVKD. V was clipped by 3 bases and J by 1 base; unmatched bases: 6. CDR3 sequence (DNA): TGTGCCATCAGTGAACGAGGGGGACAGGGGTCCTACAATGAGCAGTTCTTC. Translation gives CAISERGGQGSYNEQFF.

The chain recombines TRBV21-1 with TRBJ1-5; the table's D gene call, TRBD1, was not cross checked with the DNA. TRBV21-1 is given as a pseudogene. The CDR3 contains 15 residues. The CDR3 reads CASSKEQGIPQPQHF. The CDR3 nucleotides are TGTGCCAGCAGCAAAGAACAGGGAATACCTCAGCCCCAGCATTTT.

The chain employs TRBV7-2 and TRBJ2-7, with D perhaps matching TRBD2 (7 bases). With 1 base removed from V and 2 bases from J, the gap between germline ends came to 12 bases. This CDR3 spans 15 amino acids. The V gene's germline CDR1 is SGHTA and CDR2 FQGNSA. The CDR3 DNA is TGTGCCAGCAGCTTAGGGGGGGGCGGACCCTACGAGCAGTACTTC. Its translation: CASSLGGGGPYEQYF.

This clone was recorded once. The chain has TRBV27 and TRBJ2-2; 9 positions match TRBD2. J lost 5 bases, V lost 1 base, and 8 bases had no gene match. Per the germline V gene, CDR1 is MNHEY and CDR2 is SMNVEV (reference sequence). The length of the CDR3 is 17 residues. In nucleotides, the CDR3 is TGTGCCAGCAGTTTATTTAGCGGGAGATTTAGGACCGGGGAGCTGTTTTTT. This translates into CASSLFSGRFRTGELFF.

The chain couples TRBV6-4 to TRBJ2-4; 12 bases are a match to TRBD2. The junction had 3 bases not matched to a gene; V was cut back by 4 bases and J by 8 bases. Germline lookup yields CDR1 MRHNA and CDR2 SNTAGT. The CDR3 consists of 14 residues. This CDR3 is CASSASGGADIQYF. For the CDR3, the DNA is TGTGCCAGCAGTGCTAGCGGGGGGGCGGACATTCAGTACTTC.

The genes are TRBV7-8 and TRBJ2-3, with a tentative D call TRBD2 (5 bases). Per germline, CDR1 SGHVS and CDR2 FQNEAQ. V shed 1 base and J shed 11 bases, with 13 bases lying between them. CDR3 size: 13 residues. The CDR3 DNA reads TGTGCCAGCAGCTTAGTTGGACTCCGGGGGCAGTATTTT. Translation gives CASSLVGLRGQYF.

This clone was recorded a few times. This chain links TRBV5-6 with TRBJ1-3; D unresolved. CDR1 and CDR2 from the germline V gene are SGHDT and YYEEEE. Trimming cost V 0 bases and J 2 bases, with 6 bases left between them. There are 14 residues in the CDR3. The CDR3 sequence: CASSLARTGNTIYF. The DNA for the CDR3 is TGTGCCAGCAGCTTGGCCAGGACTGGAAACACCATATATTTT.

V is TRBV2 and J is TRBJ2-7, with TRBD1 identical over 8 bases. Germline V CDR1 and CDR2: SNHLY, FYNNEI. The CDR3 is made up of 15 amino acids. With V trimmed by 8 bases and J by 6 bases, 15 bases remained unmatched. The chain's CDR3 is CASGLAQGALGEQYF. The CDR3 DNA is TGTGCCAGCGGACTGGCCCAGGGGGCGCTGGGCGAGCAGTACTTC.

The CDR3: CASSSRAAASGQDTQYF. Here the CDR3 DNA reads TGTGCCAGCAGCTCCAGGGCGGCCGCATCTGGGCAAGATACGCAGTATTTT. The chain combines TRBV7-9 with TRBJ2-3, with D perhaps matching TRBD1 (5 bases). CDR1 and CDR2 (germline): SEHNR, FQNEAQ (reference sequence). The CDR3 totals 17 residues. The V end lost 4 bases, the J end lost 5 bases, and 22 bases lay between the germline ends.

The rearrangement uses TRBV5-4 and TRBJ2-5; tentatively, D is TRBD1 (6 bases). Looked up from germline, CDR1 is SGHNT and CDR2 is YYREEE (reference sequence). V shed 3 bases and J shed 5 bases, with 14 bases lying between them. The CDR3 spans 14 residues. The CDR3 protein is CASSSNRASETQYF. The CDR3 DNA sequence: TGTGCCAGCAGCTCAAACAGGGCCAGCGAGACCCAGTACTTC.

This clone was observed a few times. The CDR3 coding sequence is TGTGCCACCAGCAGTCAGGGGGCTACTAAACAGCCCCAGCATTTT. Translation: CATSSQGATKQPQHF. The chain uses TRBV15 and TRBJ1-5, with 8 positions matching TRBD1. V dropped 3 bases and J dropped 7; count of bases not matched to a gene: 8. The CDR3 has 15 residues. The germline CDR1 and CDR2 sequences are LNHNV and YYDKDF (reference sequence).

The rearrangement links TRBV19 to TRBJ1-2; D unclear. The V end was cut by 3 bases, the J end by 4 bases, with 9 bases between. The CDR3 is made up of 13 amino acids. Germline V CDR1 and CDR2: LNHDA, SQIVND (reference sequence). As DNA, the CDR3 is TGTGCCAGTAGTATGGGCACGATCTATGGCTACACCTTC. Residues: CASSMGTIYGYTF.